The T cell receptor (beta chain) described here comes from a study of technical replicates of blood from a handful of donors (TCRdb year 2017). Libraries were constructed by the immunoSEQ multiplex PCR assay. As stored in TCRdb, this immuneACCESS dataset retains in-frame rearrangements with V and J assigned. A fraction of the clones does not appear; measured against another copy, unresolved V genes explain less than half of the discrepancy, and the remainder lacks a known reason. Counted in this sample were over 10,000 clones; almost 95% of them appeared once. 6.5% to 8% of the sample is in the top ten clones. The CDR3 starts with the cysteine, ends with the phenylalanine, and has 16 residues. The entry retains the CDR3 DNA only, 48 bases that are in frame from base 1. V and J lose 0 bases and 3 bases, and a span of 12 bases separates them. Looking up the germline V gene yields CDR1 MNHNS and CDR2 SASEGT.

Details on this clone: Its specific antigen is unknown. No clone much larger than this one lies a single base away; base qualities are absent.

The chain employs TRBV6-1 and TRBJ1-3; the D region possibly corresponds to TRBD1 (6 bases align). The sequenced sample consisted of PBMCs. The source is a human donor in good health. The CDR3 reads CASSEAGHLGGNTIYF. The sequenced DNA is TGTGCCAGCAGTGAAGCGGGACACTTAGGTGGAAACACCATATATTTT.